The subject of this entry is one TCR beta chain. The ends were cut back, 1 base at V and 5 bases at J, with 9 bases in the middle. The CDR3 runs 14 residues. The source of the sample is a study of T-cell memory formation after mild COVID-19. TCRdb re-called the 5' RACE reads with MiXCR, one entry per CDR3 protein. The table shows 90,000 to 120,000 distinct CDR3 sequences, with approximately 15% occurring only once. This chain joins TRBV12-3 or TRBV12-4 and TRBJ2-4; D is uncertain. The clonotype was recovered from a man aged 18 to 29 who had mild COVID-19 (a few samples of this study predate the infection). Cell type and time point are not known. Sequences were obtained from PBMCs or a T cell subset sorted from them (not recorded which). CDR3 loop: CASSLEGTENIQYF. The CDR3 DNA reads TGTGCCAGCAGTTTAGAAGGAACAGAAAACATTCAGTACTTC.